This is a list of T cell receptor beta chains from one sample in a study of Ad26.COV2.S vaccination and SARS-CoV-2 variants. Some clones are missing from TCRdb's copy, which holds only in-frame ones; the method was immunoSEQ multiplex PCR. The sample has roughly 380,000 clones, roughly 90% seen once. The source material was peripheral blood, sampled in a trial of Ad26.COV2.S vaccine versus placebo. The receptors were sampled from a person aged 18 to 65 who received the Ad26.COV2.S COVID-19 vaccine or a placebo. CDR3s include the opening cysteine and the closing phenylalanine or tryptophan. D genes are given only for firm matches. Not all rows give a size; the values are once, few, many and, for expanded clones, a class.

V: TRBV5-1
J: TRBJ2-3
D: NA
size: NA
DNA: TGCGCCAGCAGCTTTAATTCGGCAGGGAGCACAGATACGCAGTATTTT
CDR3: CASSFNSAGSTDTQYF

V: TRBV9
J: TRBJ1-1
D: NA
size: NA
DNA: TGTGCCAGCAGCGTAGGCCAGAGATTGAACACTGAAGCTTTCTTT
CDR3: CASSVGQRLNTEAFF

V: TRBV4-1
J: TRBJ2-5
D: NA
size: NA
DNA: TGCGCCAGCAGCCAAGAAAACGTGGGACTCCAAGAGACCCAGTACTTC
CDR3: CASSQENVGLQETQYF

V: TRBV11-2
J: TRBJ2-1
D: NA
size: NA
DNA: TGTGCCAGCAGCTTAGAGGTTGGCGGAGAGCAGTTCTTC
CDR3: CASSLEVGGEQFF

V: TRBV2
J: TRBJ2-7
D: NA
size: NA
DNA: TGTGCCAGCAAGCGACACCCTGCAGAGCAGTACTTC
CDR3: CASKRHPAEQYF

V: TRBV5-1
J: TRBJ2-7
D: NA
size: NA
DNA: TGCGCCAGCAGCTCCTCTACTTTATGGGATAACTACGAGCAGTACTTC
CDR3: CASSSSTLWDNYEQYF

V: TRBV13
J: TRBJ1-3
D: NA
size: NA
DNA: TGTGCCAGCAGCTTAGCGGCCTTCTCTGGAAACACCATATATTTT
CDR3: CASSLAAFSGNTIYF

V: TRBV30
J: TRBJ2-2
D: NA
size: NA
DNA: TGTGCCTGGAGAAACACGAACACCGGGGAGCTGTTTTTT
CDR3: CAWRNTNTGELFF

V: TRBV30
J: TRBJ1-5
D: NA
size: few
DNA: TGTGCCTGGAGTGCAGGGAACAATCAGCCCCAGCATTTT
CDR3: CAWSAGNNQPQHF

V: TRBV5-4
J: TRBJ1-2
D: NA
size: NA
DNA: TGTGCCAGCAGCCCGGCAGGGGTGGATGGCTACACCTTC
CDR3: CASSPAGVDGYTF

V: TRBV18
J: TRBJ2-3
D: NA
size: NA
DNA: TGTGCCAGCTCACCACGAGCCGGGCGGGGGCCGGCGGATACGCAGTATTTT
CDR3: CASSPRAGRGPADTQYF

V: TRBV28
J: TRBJ1-5
D: TRBD1
size: NA
DNA: TGTGCCAGCCAGACAGGGACCAATCAGCCCCAGCATTTT
CDR3: CASQTGTNQPQHF

V: TRBV7-2
J: TRBJ2-3
D: TRBD1
size: NA
DNA: TGTGCCAGCAGCCCGACAGGGTCGGATACGCAGTATTTT
CDR3: CASSPTGSDTQYF

V: TRBV6-5
J: TRBJ1-2
D: NA
size: once
DNA: TGTGCCAGCAGACCCCCGGTAACCTATGGCTACACCTTC
CDR3: CASRPPVTYGYTF

V: TRBV13
J: TRBJ2-5
D: TRBD2
size: NA
DNA: TGTGCCAGCCGCCATAGCGGGGGGGCCGAGGAGACCCAGTACTTC
CDR3: CASRHSGGAEETQYF

V: TRBV5-6
J: TRBJ1-3
D: NA
size: NA
DNA: TGTGCCAGCAGCCCGTTAACAGACTTCTCTGGAAACACCATATATTTT
CDR3: CASSPLTDFSGNTIYF

V: TRBV6-5
J: TRBJ1-3
D: NA
size: NA
DNA: TGTGCCAGCAGCGGGGATTACTCTGGAAACACCATATATTTT
CDR3: CASSGDYSGNTIYF

V: TRBV7-2
J: TRBJ2-7
D: TRBD2
size: NA
DNA: TGTGCCAGCAGCCCCCGAGCCACTAGCGGGGGATACGAGCAGTACTTC
CDR3: CASSPRATSGGYEQYF

V: TRBV7-9
J: TRBJ1-2
D: NA
size: few
DNA: TGTGCCAGCAGCTCCCCCGAGGGTTTTGGCTACACCTTC
CDR3: CASSSPEGFGYTF

V: TRBV15
J: TRBJ1-5
D: NA
size: NA
DNA: TGTGCCACCGCAATCAACAGGTTGGATCAGCCCCAGCATTTT
CDR3: CATAINRLDQPQHF

V: TRBV29-1
J: TRBJ2-3
D: NA
size: NA
DNA: TGCAGCGTTGATAGGCAGGGCCCCTACACAGATACGCAGTATTTT
CDR3: CSVDRQGPYTDTQYF

V: TRBV28
J: TRBJ1-5
D: NA
size: once
DNA: TGTGCCAGCAGTTACTTCCTGCGAAATCAGCCCCAGCATTTT
CDR3: CASSYFLRNQPQHF

V: TRBV5-1
J: TRBJ2-5
D: NA
size: once
DNA: TGCGCCAGCAGCTTGGCTCCGGGACGGCAAGAGACCCAGTACTTC
CDR3: CASSLAPGRQETQYF

V: TRBV9
J: TRBJ2-7
D: TRBD2
size: NA
DNA: TGTGCCAGCAGCCAAGAGGGGCTAGCGGGGACCTACGAGCAGTACTTC
CDR3: CASSQEGLAGTYEQYF

V: TRBV29-1
J: TRBJ1-1
D: TRBD1
size: NA
DNA: TGCAGCGTTGGGGGGAGACAGGGGTCAGACACTGAAGCTTTCTTT
CDR3: CSVGGRQGSDTEAFF

V: TRBV4-3
J: TRBJ2-7
D: TRBD1
size: once
DNA: TGCGCCAGCAGCCAAGATGAACAGGGGGCCTACGAGCAGTACTTC
CDR3: CASSQDEQGAYEQYF

V: TRBV11-2
J: TRBJ2-2
D: TRBD2
size: once
DNA: TGTGCCAGCAGCTCCTCGGGGGGTCACACCGGGGAGCTGTTTTTT
CDR3: CASSSSGGHTGELFF

V: TRBV7-6
J: TRBJ2-2
D: TRBD2
size: NA
DNA: TGTGCCAGCAGCTTCCCTTTCGGCCCGGGACTAGCGGGGGCCATGAACACCGGGGAGCTGTTTTTT
CDR3: CASSFPFGPGLAGAMNTGELFF

V: TRBV4-1
J: TRBJ1-2
D: NA
size: NA
DNA: TGCGCCAGCAGCCAAGTGGGTCCTTATGGCTACACCTTC
CDR3: CASSQVGPYGYTF

V: TRBV3-1/TRBV3-2
J: TRBJ2-3
D: NA
size: NA
DNA: TGTGCCAGCAGCCTCTTAGGGGGGAGCACAGATACGCAGTATTTT
CDR3: CASSLLGGSTDTQYF

V: TRBV5-1
J: TRBJ2-1
D: TRBD2
size: NA
DNA: TGCGCCAGCAGCACCCTAGCGGGGGAACTTGACAATGAGCAGTTCTTC
CDR3: CASSTLAGELDNEQFF

V: TRBV28
J: TRBJ2-1
D: TRBD2
size: NA
DNA: TGTGCCACCTCCTGGCGGGGGACGCTACTTATCAATGAGCAGTTCTTC
CDR3: CATSWRGTLLINEQFF

V: TRBV19
J: TRBJ2-4
D: TRBD1
size: NA
DNA: TGTGCCAGTAGGACCACAGGGGGAATTAGGAACTTC
CDR3: CASRTTGGIRNF

V: TRBV10-3
J: TRBJ1-4
D: TRBD1
size: NA
DNA: TGTGCCACCCAGGGGGGAACTAATGAAAAACTGTTTTTT
CDR3: CATQGGTNEKLFF

V: TRBV3-1/TRBV3-2
J: TRBJ2-7
D: TRBD1
size: NA
DNA: TGTGCCAGCAGCCAAGTAAGGGGGCGTCTGGGCGAGCAGTACTTC
CDR3: CASSQVRGRLGEQYF

V: TRBV28
J: TRBJ1-5
D: NA
size: NA
DNA: TGTGCCAGCAGTCTCACGGACAATCAGCCCCAGCATTTT
CDR3: CASSLTDNQPQHF

V: TRBV10-1
J: TRBJ2-7
D: NA
size: NA
DNA: TGCGCCAGCAGTGACGGGAACTACGAGCAGTACTTC
CDR3: CASSDGNYEQYF

V: TRBV7-2
J: TRBJ2-3
D: NA
size: NA
DNA: TGTGCCAGCAGCTTAGTTCTTCACGGGGTGGGCCTCACAGATACGCAGTATTTT
CDR3: CASSLVLHGVGLTDTQYF

V: TRBV19
J: TRBJ1-4
D: TRBD1
size: NA
DNA: TGTGCCAGTAGTATCTGGGGACAGGGCTATAATGAAAAACTGTTTTTT
CDR3: CASSIWGQGYNEKLFF

V: TRBV9
J: TRBJ1-1
D: NA
size: NA
DNA: TGTGCCAGCAGCCACAACCCTCAGATGAACACTGAAGCTTTCTTT
CDR3: CASSHNPQMNTEAFF

V: TRBV7-2
J: TRBJ2-4
D: TRBD2
size: NA
DNA: TGTGCCAGCAGCTTAGCACCTAGCGGGGACCAGTACTTC
CDR3: CASSLAPSGDQYF

V: TRBV5-6
J: TRBJ2-3
D: TRBD1
size: NA
DNA: TGTGCCAGCAGCTTGAATCCCGGGACAGGATACACAGATACGCAGTATTTT
CDR3: CASSLNPGTGYTDTQYF

V: TRBV11-3
J: TRBJ2-4
D: NA
size: NA
DNA: TGTGCCAGCTCCGGGACCTCTAAAAACATTCAGTACTTC
CDR3: CASSGTSKNIQYF

V: TRBV5-1
J: TRBJ1-4
D: TRBD1
size: NA
DNA: TGCGCCAGCAGCTACGACAGGGGGCGCGGGGATGAAAAACTGTTTTTT
CDR3: CASSYDRGRGDEKLFF

V: TRBV19
J: TRBJ1-2
D: TRBD1
size: many
DNA: TGTGCCAGTAGTAGACCGGGACAGGGCTACCTTAACTATGGCTACACCTTC
CDR3: CASSRPGQGYLNYGYTF

V: TRBV2
J: TRBJ2-5
D: NA
size: once
DNA: TGTGCCAGCAGCGGGGGGCCGTTTGTAGAGACCCAGTACTTC
CDR3: CASSGGPFVETQYF

V: TRBV27
J: TRBJ1-5
D: TRBD1
size: NA
DNA: TGTGCCAGCAGTTCCAAACTGCAGGGGGCGGGTCAGCCCCAGCATTTT
CDR3: CASSSKLQGAGQPQHF

V: TRBV28
J: TRBJ1-3
D: TRBD1
size: NA
DNA: TGTGCCAGCAGTTTAAGTCCAGTCGGGACAGGGAGCTCTGGAAACACCATATATTTT
CDR3: CASSLSPVGTGSSGNTIYF

V: TRBV7-9
J: TRBJ1-4
D: NA
size: NA
DNA: TGTGCCAGCATGGCAGGCCCTAATGAAAAACTGTTTTTT
CDR3: CASMAGPNEKLFF

V: TRBV30
J: TRBJ1-1
D: NA
size: NA
DNA: TGTGCCTGGAGATGGAACACTGAAGCTTTCTTT
CDR3: CAWRWNTEAFF

V: TRBV19
J: TRBJ2-7
D: NA
size: NA
DNA: TGTGCCAGTAGCTATTCCCGGGGCGATGAGCAGTACTTC
CDR3: CASSYSRGDEQYF

V: TRBV5-1
J: TRBJ1-4
D: TRBD1
size: once
DNA: TGCGCCAGCAGCTTGGAGGGACAGGGGGCCTCGGGTAATGAAAAACTGTTTTTT
CDR3: CASSLEGQGASGNEKLFF